This TCR beta chain comes out of a study of regulatory T cells in long-lasting Graves disease. Regarding the study as a whole: Whereas 966 public clonotypes were shared by new patients, persistent patients shared more, at under 3,000. Since the sample size was small, accuracy may have been reduced.

Noted time point: persistent/refractory GD, antithyroid drugs over 5 years with positive TRAb. Extracted RNA from PBMCs served as the source of the TCR library. Roughly 10 milliliters of peripheral blood were drawn into EDTA tubes. Building the TCR beta libraries relied on iRepertoire HTBI primers, and CDR3 regions underwent Arm-PCR. TCRdb passed the multiplex PCR reads through MiXCR, listing each CDR3 protein once. Here the sample spans 300,000 or so distinct CDR3 sequences, 15% to 20% being singletons. The V gene's germline CDR1 is MDHEN and CDR2 SYDVKM. This CDR3 contains 16 residues. Deletions cut 2 bases from V and 2 bases from J, with 16 bases between. The sample holds many counts of this clonotype. Its specificity is not known.

This specimen consisted of peripheral blood mononuclear cells (PBMCs), obtained when the disease was refractory, from a patient treated with antithyroid drugs. The chain couples TRBV28 to TRBJ2-7; D remains unclear. This TCR was sampled from a female donor with Graves disease. CDR3 sequence (DNA): TGTGCCAGCAGTTTACGTGTTTTAGCAACCACCTACGAGCAGTACTTC. Translation: CASSLRVLATTYEQYF.